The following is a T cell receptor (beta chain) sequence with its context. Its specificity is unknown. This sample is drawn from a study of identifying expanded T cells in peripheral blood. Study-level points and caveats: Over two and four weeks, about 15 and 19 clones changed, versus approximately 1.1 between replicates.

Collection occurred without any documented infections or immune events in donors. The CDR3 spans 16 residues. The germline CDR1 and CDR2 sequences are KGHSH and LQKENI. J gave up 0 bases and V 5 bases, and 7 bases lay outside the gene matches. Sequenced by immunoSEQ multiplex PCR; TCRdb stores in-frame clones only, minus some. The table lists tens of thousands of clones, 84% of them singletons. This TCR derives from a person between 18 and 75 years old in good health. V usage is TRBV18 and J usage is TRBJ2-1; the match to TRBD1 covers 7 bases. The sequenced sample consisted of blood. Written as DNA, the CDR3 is TGTGCCAGCTCATCTCCGACAGGGAGCTCCTACAATGAGCAGTTCTTC. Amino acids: CASSSPTGSSYNEQFF.